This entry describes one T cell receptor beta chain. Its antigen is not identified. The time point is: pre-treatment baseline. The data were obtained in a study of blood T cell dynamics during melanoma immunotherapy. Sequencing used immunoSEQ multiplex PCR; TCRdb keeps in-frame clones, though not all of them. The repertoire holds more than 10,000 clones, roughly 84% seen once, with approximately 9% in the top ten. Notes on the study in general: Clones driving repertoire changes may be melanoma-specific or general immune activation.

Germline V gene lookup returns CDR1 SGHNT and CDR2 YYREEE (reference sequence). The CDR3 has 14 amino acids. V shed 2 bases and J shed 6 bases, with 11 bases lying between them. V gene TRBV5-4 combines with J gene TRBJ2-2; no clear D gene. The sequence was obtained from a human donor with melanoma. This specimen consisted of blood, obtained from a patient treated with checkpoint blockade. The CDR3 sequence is CASSLGGGSGELFF. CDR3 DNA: TGTGCCAGCAGCTTAGGCGGTGGTTCCGGGGAGCTGTTTTTT.